This is a list of T cell receptor beta chains from one sample in a study of blood T cell dynamics during melanoma immunotherapy. The method was immunoSEQ multiplex PCR; TCRdb's version includes in-frame clones alone and lacks a portion of them. The table lists about 160 clones, under 85% of them singletons. This specimen was cell-free DNA from blood, taken from a patient treated with checkpoint blockade. These TCRs come from a human donor with melanoma. Each CDR3 is given with its conserved first and last residue. The D gene is left open where the match is weak. Part of the rows lack a size; the others show once, few, many or a class for expanded clones.

v_gene: TRBV4-3; d_gene: .; abundance: .; j_gene: TRBJ2-1; CDR3aa: CASSQTQGIGPYNEQFF; CDR3nt: TGCGCCAGCAGCCAAACACAGGGTATTGGACCCTACAATGAGCAGTTCTTC
v_gene: TRBV20-1; d_gene: .; abundance: .; j_gene: TRBJ2-3; CDR3aa: CSARGTDTQYF; CDR3nt: TGCAGTGCTAGGGGCACAGATACGCAGTATTTT
v_gene: TRBV29-1; d_gene: .; abundance: once; j_gene: TRBJ1-2; CDR3aa: CSVALQSNYGYTF; CDR3nt: TGCAGCGTTGCTTTACAGTCTAACTATGGCTACACCTTC
v_gene: TRBV7-2; d_gene: TRBD2; abundance: .; j_gene: TRBJ2-3; CDR3aa: CASSSVAGDPSTDTQYF; CDR3nt: TGTGCCAGCAGCTCGGTAGCGGGGGACCCTAGCACAGATACGCAGTATTTT
v_gene: TRBV6-5; d_gene: TRBD1; abundance: .; j_gene: TRBJ1-6; CDR3aa: CASNLQGNSPLHF; CDR3nt: TGTGCCAGCAACCTACAGGGGAATTCACCCCTCCACTTT
v_gene: TRBV14; d_gene: .; abundance: .; j_gene: TRBJ1-2; CDR3aa: CASSQTFTYGYTF; CDR3nt: TGTGCCAGCAGCCAGACATTCACCTATGGCTACACCTTC
v_gene: TRBV6-1; d_gene: .; abundance: .; j_gene: TRBJ1-3; CDR3aa: CASSEAGGLSGNTIYF; CDR3nt: TGTGCCAGCAGTGAAGCAGGAGGGCTCTCTGGAAACACCATATATTTT
v_gene: TRBV11-3; d_gene: TRBD2; abundance: .; j_gene: TRBJ2-3; CDR3aa: CASSLDGGEKDTQYF; CDR3nt: TGTGCCAGCAGCTTAGACGGGGGGGAGAAAGATACGCAGTATTTT
v_gene: TRBV7-3; d_gene: .; abundance: .; j_gene: TRBJ1-3; CDR3aa: CASSGGGGNTIYF; CDR3nt: TGTGCCAGCTCGGGGGGCGGTGGAAACACCATATATTTT
v_gene: TRBV9; d_gene: TRBD1; abundance: .; j_gene: TRBJ1-5; CDR3aa: CASSEGQGAGQPQHF; CDR3nt: TGTGCCAGCAGCGAGGGACAGGGGGCTGGTCAGCCCCAGCATTTT
v_gene: TRBV4-1; d_gene: .; abundance: few; j_gene: TRBJ1-2; CDR3aa: CASSQEDLTRGYTF; CDR3nt: TGCGCCAGCAGCCAAGAGGACCTGACGCGGGGCTACACCTTC
v_gene: TRBV2; d_gene: .; abundance: .; j_gene: TRBJ1-2; CDR3aa: CASSEGEGLGNYGYTF; CDR3nt: TGTGCCAGCAGTGAGGGGGAAGGTTTAGGCAACTATGGCTACACCTTC